Included here is one T cell receptor (beta chain) sequence, with context. This CDR3 is built from 14 residues. The germline V and J ends were trimmed by 4 bases and 4 bases, with 8 bases remaining between them. Germline V gives CDR1 MNHEY, CDR2 SVGEGT. Measured with immunoSEQ multiplex PCR; TCRdb has only the in-frame clones, and not every one. The sample lists some 120,000 clones; approximately 87% were seen once. The data derive from a study of control samples from healthy donors and cancer patients. The receptor's source is a man aged 60 to 75 in good health. The specimen was blood. The chain recombines TRBV6-2 or TRBV6-3 with TRBJ2-6; D call uncertain. The CDR3 reads CASSFLQGANVLTF. The CDR3 nucleotides read TGTGCCAGCAGTTTCCTTCAGGGGGCCAACGTCCTGACTTTC.